This paragraph reports one T cell receptor (beta chain). Its antigen is as yet unknown. This record comes from a study of response to subunit inactivated influenza vaccine. Study-wide results and caveats: Each seasonal influenza vaccination, the authors suggested, recruits few new T cells.

TCRdb re-called the RT-PCR reads through MiXCR, storing one row per CDR3 protein. This table holds 710,000 or so distinct CDR3 sequences, 15% to 19% found once. The receptor was derived from a man aged 50 to 59 who received an inactivated influenza vaccine. The material was PBMCs from blood, obtained about 12 days after vaccination.

The DNA of the CDR3 is TGCAGCGCCGAGGGACTAGCGGATAGCACAGATACGCAGTATTTT. Its translation is CSAEGLADSTDTQYF. This sequence joins TRBV29-1 and TRBJ2-3; 11 bases are shared with TRBD2. Losses at the gene ends were 7 bases for V and 0 bases for J; bases not matched to a gene: 6. CDR3 length: 15 residues. The germline V gene has CDR1 SQVTM and CDR2 ANQGSEA.